A single sample gave rise to the 20 T cell receptor beta chains below, sequenced in a study of blood T cell repertoires in COVID-19. Clones were sequenced by immunoSEQ multiplex PCR, and TCRdb holds only the in-frame ones, with some missing. The sample contains fewer than 80,000 clones, roughly 75% of which appear only once. The sequenced material came from peripheral blood. These receptors all stem from a man aged 55 to 69 with COVID-19, enrolled during active disease.

This clone was recorded a few times. This rearrangement joins TRBV7-6 to TRBJ2-2, with 8 bases identical to TRBD2. The CDR3 extends over 15 amino acids. The J segment lost 6 bases and the V segment lost 4 bases, leaving 7 bases of the junction unmatched. Germline CDR1 is SGHVS and CDR2 is FNYEAQ. The chain's CDR3 is CASSSPGGGSGELFF. CDR3 DNA: TGTGCCAGCAGCTCCCCGGGGGGGGGATCCGGGGAGCTGTTTTTT.

The chain couples TRBV3-1 (or the pseudogene TRBV3-2) to TRBJ1-6; D ambiguous. V lost 0 bases to trimming and J lost 10 bases, with 10 bases between them. The germline V gene encodes CDR1 LGHDT and CDR2 YNNKEL (reference sequence). There are 14 residues in the CDR3. The CDR3 DNA reads as TGTGCCAGCAGCCAAGAAAGGAGTCGGTCACCCCTCCACTTT. Protein product: CASSQERSRSPLHF.

The chain uses TRBV10-3 and TRBJ2-1, with a weak D call TRBD2 (6 bases). The CDR3 contains 12 residues. The ends were cut back, 10 bases at V and 5 bases at J, with 12 bases in the middle. Germline V gene data show CDR1 as ENHRY and CDR2 as SYGVKD. CDR3 in DNA: TGTGCCACAGCCGGGGGTGACAATGAGCAGTTCTTC. This translates into CATAGGDNEQFF.

This clone was observed once. The chain carries TRBV24-1 and TRBJ2-1; 11 bases are a match to TRBD2. The CDR3 has 21 amino acids. The germline V gene has CDR1 KGHDR and CDR2 SFDVKD. J lost 0 bases, V lost 7 bases, and 19 bases had no gene match. CDR3 sequence reads: CATSGQVGKLAGGSSYNEQFF. Here the CDR3 DNA reads TGTGCCACCAGCGGACAGGTAGGGAAGCTAGCGGGGGGAAGCTCCTACAATGAGCAGTTCTTC.

This clone showed up just a few times. This chain connects TRBV10-3 to TRBJ2-1, with TRBD2 matching over 11 bases. V dropped 5 bases and J dropped 1; count of bases not matched to a gene: 4. In germline, CDR1 is ENHRY, CDR2 SYGVKD. This CDR3 spans 16 amino acids. CDR3 protein: CAISPRTSGSYNEQFF. The CDR3 nucleotides are TGTGCCATCAGTCCAAGGACTAGCGGGTCCTACAATGAGCAGTTCTTC.

This clone was seen a single time. The rearrangement uses TRBV20-1 and TRBJ2-2, with TRBD2 matching 10 bases. V shed 3 bases, J shed 4 bases, and the junction held 2 bases outside the gene matches. Germline CDR1 is DFQATT and CDR2 is SNEGSKA (reference sequence). The CDR3 is made up of 14 amino acids. CDR3 sequence (DNA): TGCAGTGCTAGTAGCGGGGGGCTCACCGGGGAGCTGTTTTTT. Translation gives CSASSGGLTGELFF.

The J gene is TRBJ2-7, the V gene TRBV30; tentative D call: TRBD2 (5 bases). CDR1 GTSNPN and CDR2 SVGIG come from the germline V gene (reference sequence). CDR3 length: 12 residues. V gave up 5 bases and J gave up 2 bases, with 10 bases separating them. The DNA for the CDR3 is TGTGCCTGGGGTGGACTGCCCTACGAGCAGTACTTC. Its translation is CAWGGLPYEQYF.

This sequence joins TRBV5-1 and TRBJ2-6, with a tentative D call TRBD1 (5 bases). V lost 3 bases to trimming and J lost 4 bases, with 11 bases between them. The CDR3 has 15 amino acids. Germline CDR1 is SGHRS and CDR2 is YFSETQ. The CDR3: CASSSQGLGANVLTF. DNA for the CDR3: TGCGCCAGCAGCTCTCAGGGTCTGGGGGCCAACGTCCTGACTTTC.

This chain links TRBV2 with TRBJ1-1; D perhaps matches TRBD1 (6 bases). The germline V gene has CDR1 SNHLY and CDR2 FYNNEI. The CDR3 has 12 amino acids. V dropped 6 bases and J dropped 5 bases, with 10 bases sitting between them. The CDR3 DNA sequence: TGTGCCAGCAGCACCCAGGGGACTGAAGCTTTCTTT. Its translation: CASSTQGTEAFF. The variable domain in full, with the rest retrieved from reference TRBV2 and TRBJ1-1, is EPEVTQTPSHQVTQMGQEVILRCVPISNHLYFYWYRQILGQKVEFLVSFYNNEISEKSEIFDDQFSVERPDGSNFTLKIRSTKLEDSAMYFCASSTQGTEAFFGQGTRLTVV.

V is TRBV29-1 and J is TRBJ2-7; possibly TRBD1 for D (5 bases). This CDR3 has 15 amino acids. CDR1 is SQVTM, CDR2 ANQGSEA, per germline. Trimming cost V 3 bases and J 5 bases, with 20 bases left between them. For the CDR3, the DNA is TGCAGCGTTGACAGTTCAGGGCCTCTTATGAACGAGCAGTACTTC. Its protein product is CSVDSSGPLMNEQYF.

The chain has TRBV19 and TRBJ1-6; TRBD1 agrees at 8 bases. The length of the CDR3 is 17 residues. The V and J ends lost 5 bases and 2 bases, in that order; junction bases with no gene match: 8. Per germline, CDR1 LNHDA and CDR2 SQIVND (reference sequence). The CDR3 sequence: CASSYSPTGAYNSPLHF. CDR3 bases: TGTGCCAGTAGTTATAGCCCGACAGGGGCCTATAATTCACCCCTCCACTTT. The variable domain in full, with the rest retrieved from reference TRBV19 and TRBJ1-6, is DGGITQSPKYLFRKEGQNVTLSCEQNLNHDAMYWYRQDPGQGLRLIYYSQIVNDFQKGDIAEGYSVSREKKESFPLTVTSAQKNPTAFYLCASSYSPTGAYNSPLHFGNGTRLTVT.

The chain joins TRBV7-9 to TRBJ1-5; no reliable D call. This CDR3 contains 15 residues. V dropped 5 bases and J dropped 6 bases, with 17 bases sitting between them. Germline-derived CDR1 and CDR2 are SEHNR and FQNEAQ (reference sequence). The CDR3 DNA reads TGTGCCAGCAGCGCGGGAATGGGCGTTGGTCAGCCCCAGCATTTT. Its protein is CASSAGMGVGQPQHF.

The chain is built from TRBV28 and TRBJ1-5, with D possibly being TRBD1 (6 bases). Germline-derived CDR1 and CDR2 are MDHEN and SYDVKM. Trimming shortened V by 4 bases and J by 0 bases, and 16 bases separated the two germline ends. The length of the CDR3 is 17 residues. The CDR3 spells CASSYYTGYGSNQPQHF. The CDR3 nucleotides read TGTGCCAGCAGTTATTATACAGGGTACGGTAGCAATCAGCCCCAGCATTTT. The entire variable domain, with the rest obtained from reference TRBV28 and TRBJ1-5, is as follows: DVKVTQSSRYLVKRTGEKVFLECVQDMDHENMFWYRQDPGLGLRLIYFSYDVKMKEKGDIPEGYSVSREKKERFSLILESASTNQTSMYLCASSYYTGYGSNQPQHFGDGTRLSIL.

The rearrangement links TRBV4-1 to TRBJ2-5; 14 bases fit TRBD2. J was trimmed by 1 base and V by 1 base; bases with no gene match: 8. Per the germline V gene, CDR1 is MGHRA and CDR2 is YSYEKL. The CDR3 sequence is 19 residues long. CDR3 sequence (DNA): TGCGCCAGCAGCCAAGTAGGGACTAGCGGGGGACAACGCCAAGAGACCCAGTACTTC. This gives the protein CASSQVGTSGGQRQETQYF.

The chain carries TRBV30 and TRBJ2-7, with 7 bases aligning to TRBD2. The CDR3 is 11 residues long. Losses at the gene ends were 5 bases for V and 4 bases for J; bases not matched to a gene: 2. Looked up from germline, CDR1 is GTSNPN and CDR2 is SVGIG (reference sequence). In DNA form, the CDR3 reads TGTGCCTGGGACGGGGGGTACGAGCAGTACTTC. The encoded protein is CAWDGGYEQYF.

J is TRBJ1-2 and V is TRBV2, with 8 bases that match TRBD1. J lost 3 bases, V lost 6 bases, and 6 bases had no gene match. Germline CDR1 SNHLY, CDR2 FYNNEI. The CDR3 totals 14 residues. The CDR3 here is CASSGGQGDYGYTF. The CDR3 DNA reads as TGTGCCAGCAGCGGCGGACAGGGTGACTATGGCTACACCTTC.

This clone has only one observation. The chain is built from TRBV5-1 and TRBJ2-1; D is perhaps TRBD2 (6 bases). V gave up 1 base and J gave up 3 bases, with 11 bases separating them. Germline V CDR1 and CDR2: SGHRS, YFSETQ. This CDR3 spans 15 amino acids. CDR3: CASSLSGGLYNEQFF. CDR3 nucleotide sequence: TGCGCCAGCAGCTTGTCCGGGGGACTCTACAATGAGCAGTTCTTC.

The chain couples TRBV7-9 to TRBJ1-1, with TRBD1 identical over 7 bases. Germline loops: CDR1 SEHNR, CDR2 FQNEAQ (reference sequence). J was trimmed by 6 bases and V by 1 base; bases with no gene match: 8. CDR3 length: 15 amino acids. The CDR3 nucleotides read TGTGCCAGCAGCTTAGTTCCTGACAGGGAGGCTGAAGCTTTCTTT. Its translation is CASSLVPDREAEAFF.

The chain joins TRBV24-1 to TRBJ2-7, with 12 nucleotides matching TRBD1. Germline V gene data show CDR1 as KGHDR and CDR2 as SFDVKD. Germline trimming cut 4 bases from V and 8 bases from J; bases unmatched to any gene: 8. This CDR3 is 15 amino acids long. The CDR3 nucleotides are TGTGCCACCAGTGAACCGGGACAGGGGGCGACAAAGCAGTACTTC. This translates into CATSEPGQGATKQYF.

This CDR3 reads CATSGSGTPTDTQYF. CDR3 nucleotide sequence: TGTGCCACCAGCGGTTCTGGGACACCCACAGATACGCAGTATTTT. The V gene is TRBV15, the J gene TRBJ2-3, with TRBD1 as a possible D gene (6 bases). The CDR3 is 15 amino acids. Trimming stripped 5 bases from V and 2 bases from J, with 14 bases between. Germline CDR1 is LNHNV and CDR2 is YYDKDF (reference sequence).